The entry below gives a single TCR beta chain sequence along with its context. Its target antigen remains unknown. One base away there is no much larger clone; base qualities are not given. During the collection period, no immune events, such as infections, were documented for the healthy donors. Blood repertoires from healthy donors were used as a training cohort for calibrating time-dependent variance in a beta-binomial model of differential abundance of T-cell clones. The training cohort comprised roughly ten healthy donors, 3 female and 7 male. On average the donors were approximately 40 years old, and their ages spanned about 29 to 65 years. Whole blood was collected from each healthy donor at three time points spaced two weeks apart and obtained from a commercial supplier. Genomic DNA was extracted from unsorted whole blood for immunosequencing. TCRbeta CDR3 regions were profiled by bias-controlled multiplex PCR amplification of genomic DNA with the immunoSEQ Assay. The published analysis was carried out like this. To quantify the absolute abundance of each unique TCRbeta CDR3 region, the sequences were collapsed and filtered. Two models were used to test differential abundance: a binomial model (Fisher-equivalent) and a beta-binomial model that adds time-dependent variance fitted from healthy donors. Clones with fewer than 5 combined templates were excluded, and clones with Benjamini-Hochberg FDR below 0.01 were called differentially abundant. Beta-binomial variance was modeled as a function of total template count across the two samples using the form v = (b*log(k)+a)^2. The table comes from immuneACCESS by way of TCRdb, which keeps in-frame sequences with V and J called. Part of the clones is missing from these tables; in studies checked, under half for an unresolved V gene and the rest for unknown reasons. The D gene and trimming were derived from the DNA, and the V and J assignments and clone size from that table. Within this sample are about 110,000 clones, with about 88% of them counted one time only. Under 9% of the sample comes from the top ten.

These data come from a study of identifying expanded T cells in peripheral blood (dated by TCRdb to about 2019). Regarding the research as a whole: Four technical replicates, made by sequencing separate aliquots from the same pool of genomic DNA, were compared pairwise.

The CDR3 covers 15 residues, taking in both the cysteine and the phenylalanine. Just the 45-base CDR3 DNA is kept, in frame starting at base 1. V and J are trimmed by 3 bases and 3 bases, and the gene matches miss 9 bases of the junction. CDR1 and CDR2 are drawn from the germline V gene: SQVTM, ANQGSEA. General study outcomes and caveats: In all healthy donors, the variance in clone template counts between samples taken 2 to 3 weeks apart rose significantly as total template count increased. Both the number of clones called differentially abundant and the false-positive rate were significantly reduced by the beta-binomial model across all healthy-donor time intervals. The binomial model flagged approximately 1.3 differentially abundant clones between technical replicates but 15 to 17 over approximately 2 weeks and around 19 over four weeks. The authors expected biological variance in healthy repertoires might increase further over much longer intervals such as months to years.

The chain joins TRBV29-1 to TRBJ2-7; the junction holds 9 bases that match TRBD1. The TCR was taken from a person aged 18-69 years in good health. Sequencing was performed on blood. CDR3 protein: CSVDAGQGWGYEQYF. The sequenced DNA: TGCAGCGTTGATGCCGGACAGGGGTGGGGCTACGAGCAGTACTTC.